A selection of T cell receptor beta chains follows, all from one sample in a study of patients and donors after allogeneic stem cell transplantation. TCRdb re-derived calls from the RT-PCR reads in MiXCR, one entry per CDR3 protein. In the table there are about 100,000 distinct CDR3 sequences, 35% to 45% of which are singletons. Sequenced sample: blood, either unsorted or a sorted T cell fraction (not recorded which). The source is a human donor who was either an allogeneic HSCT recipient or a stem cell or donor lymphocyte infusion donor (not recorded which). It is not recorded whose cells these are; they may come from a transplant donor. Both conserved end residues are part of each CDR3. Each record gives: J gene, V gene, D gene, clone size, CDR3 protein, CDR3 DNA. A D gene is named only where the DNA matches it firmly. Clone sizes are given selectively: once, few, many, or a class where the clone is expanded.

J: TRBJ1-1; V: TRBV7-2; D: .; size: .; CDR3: CASSLAPTANTEAFF; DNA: TGTGCCAGCAGCTTAGCGCCAACAGCGAACACTGAAGCTTTCTTT
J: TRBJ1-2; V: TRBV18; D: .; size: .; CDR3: CASSPTYDPNYGYTF; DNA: TGTGCCAGCTCACCCACGTACGACCCCAACTATGGCTACACCTTC
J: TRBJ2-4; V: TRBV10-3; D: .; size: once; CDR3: CAISDGAKNIQYF; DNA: TGTGCCATCAGTGATGGAGCCAAAAACATTCAGTACTTC
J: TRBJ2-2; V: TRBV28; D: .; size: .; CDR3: CASSPPRANTGELFF; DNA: TGTGCCAGCAGCCCGCCCCGGGCCAACACCGGGGAGCTGTTTTTT
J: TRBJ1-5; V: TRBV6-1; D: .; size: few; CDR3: CAGGVSSNQPQHF; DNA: TGTGCCGGGGGGGTATCGAGCAATCAGCCCCAGCATTTT
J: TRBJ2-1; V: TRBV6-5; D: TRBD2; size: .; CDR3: CASRPLTSGLNEQFF; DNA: TGTGCCAGCAGACCTCTAACTAGCGGGTTAAATGAGCAGTTCTTC
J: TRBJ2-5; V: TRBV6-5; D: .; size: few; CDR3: CASSSRLGQETQYF; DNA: TGTGCCAGCAGTTCCCGACTGGGGCAAGAGACCCAGTACTTC
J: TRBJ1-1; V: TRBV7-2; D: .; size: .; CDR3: CASSLYSLNTEAFF; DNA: TGTGCCAGCAGCTTATACAGCTTGAACACTGAAGCTTTCTTT
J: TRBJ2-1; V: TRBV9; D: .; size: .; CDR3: CASSLSYPSYNEQFF; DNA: TGTGCCAGCAGCTTAAGTTACCCCTCCTACAATGAGCAGTTCTTC
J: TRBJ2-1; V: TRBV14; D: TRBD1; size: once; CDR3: CASSQRTGGFEQFF; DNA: TGTGCCAGCAGCCAACGGACAGGGGGGTTTGAGCAGTTCTTC
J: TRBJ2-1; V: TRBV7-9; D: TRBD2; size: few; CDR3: CASSLALQRGTHNEQFF; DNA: TGTGCCAGCAGCTTAGCGCTCCAGCGGGGGACTCACAATGAGCAGTTCTTC
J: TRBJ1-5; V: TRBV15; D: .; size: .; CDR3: CATSRGYGGLNSNQPQHF; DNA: TGTGCCACCAGCAGAGGATACGGGGGCCTGAATAGCAATCAGCCCCAGCATTTT
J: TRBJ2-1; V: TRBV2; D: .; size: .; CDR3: CASSDRRYNEQFF; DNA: TGTGCCAGCAGTGATCGACGCTACAATGAGCAGTTCTTC
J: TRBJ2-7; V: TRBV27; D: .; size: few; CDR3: CASSLQRSSYEQYF; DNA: TGTGCCAGCAGTTTACAGCGCAGCTCCTACGAGCAGTACTTC
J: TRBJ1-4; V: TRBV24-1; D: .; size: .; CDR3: CATSDTGTGNEKLFF; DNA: TGTGCCACCAGTGACACTGGGACGGGAAATGAAAAACTGTTTTTT
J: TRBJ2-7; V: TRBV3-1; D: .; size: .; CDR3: CASSQVGEQYF; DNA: TGTGCCAGCAGCCAAGTGGGCGAGCAGTACTTC
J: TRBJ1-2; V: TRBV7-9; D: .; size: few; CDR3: CASSFRMGGGYTF; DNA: TGTGCCAGCAGCTTTCGGATGGGCGGCGGCTACACCTTC
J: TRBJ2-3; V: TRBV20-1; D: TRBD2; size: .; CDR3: CSARDVGTSWADTQYF; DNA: TGCAGTGCTAGAGATGTCGGGACTAGCTGGGCAGATACGCAGTATTTT
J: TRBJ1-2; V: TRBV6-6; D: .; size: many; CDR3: CASKINWGSNYGYTF; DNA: TGTGCCAGCAAGATTAATTGGGGGTCTAACTATGGCTACACCTTC
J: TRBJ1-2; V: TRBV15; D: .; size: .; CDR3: CATSREKGLYGYTF; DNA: TGTGCCACCAGCAGAGAGAAGGGACTCTATGGCTACACCTTC
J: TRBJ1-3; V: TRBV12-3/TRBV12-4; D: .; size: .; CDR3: CASSLSGSGNTIYF; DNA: TGTGCCAGCAGTTTATCGGGCTCTGGAAACACCATATATTTT
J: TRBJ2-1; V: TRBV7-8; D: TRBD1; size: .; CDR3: CASSLPDRGIGEQFF; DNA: TGTGCCAGCAGCTTGCCGGACAGGGGGATAGGCGAGCAGTTCTTC
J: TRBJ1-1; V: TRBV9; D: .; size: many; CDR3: CASSQAWGTEAFF; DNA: TGTGCCAGCAGCCAAGCCTGGGGGACTGAAGCTTTCTTT
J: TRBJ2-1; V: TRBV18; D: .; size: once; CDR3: CASSVQGQPNEQFF; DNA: TGTGCCAGCTCTGTCCAGGGGCAGCCCAATGAGCAGTTCTTC
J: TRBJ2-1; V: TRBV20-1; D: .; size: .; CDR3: CSARLLGRSSYNEQFF; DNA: TGCAGTGCTAGGTTGTTGGGCAGGAGCTCCTACAATGAGCAGTTCTTC
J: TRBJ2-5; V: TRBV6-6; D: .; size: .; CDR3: CASSNLETQYF; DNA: TGTGCCAGCAGCAACCTGGAGACCCAGTACTTC
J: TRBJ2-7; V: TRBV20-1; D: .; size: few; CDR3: CSARHREGYEQYF; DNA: TGCAGTGCTAGACACAGGGAGGGGTACGAGCAGTACTTC